This TCR beta chain was captured in a study of OX40 agonist ivuxolimab in advanced cancers. In the study overall: Ivuxolimab, which targeted the costimulatory receptor OX40 (CD134), was an agonistic, fully human IgG2 monoclonal antibody. Partial responses occurred in three dose-escalation patients: two with cutaneous melanoma and one with hepatocellular carcinoma. Of the approximately 50 dose-escalation patients, hepatocellular carcinoma was present in about 20, melanoma in roughly 15, renal cell carcinoma in 9 and head and neck cancer in 9. Intravenous ivuxolimab was administered to patients every 2 weeks at six dose levels: 0.01, 0.1, 0.3, 1.5, 3 and 10 mg/kg. Patients were allowed to have had prior anti-PD-1, anti-PD-L1 or anti-CTLA-4 therapy, and around 40% of the dose-escalation patients had previously received checkpoint inhibitors. In the dose-escalation cohort, 82.7% of patients were male, and the mean age was approximately 60 years, with a range of 23 to 79. The paper reports the monotherapy dose-escalation portion (N of about 54 patients) of the phase I ivuxolimab trial. Peripheral TCRbeta sequencing aimed to test whether ivuxolimab altered TCR sequence diversity and caused clonal T-cell expansion.

Genomic DNA was isolated from the sorted cells so that the TCRbeta CDR3 region could be sequenced. The immunoSEQ Assay was used to sequence the TCRbeta CDR3 regions. TCRdb re-hosts the immuneACCESS table, in-frame sequences only. Its copies lack some clones; in the studies checked, an unresolved V gene accounts for under half of them, and the cause for the rest is not known. A total of nearly 35,000 clones appear in this sample, about nine tenths of them only once. The leading ten clones occupy around a third of the sample. Results and caveats for the whole study, not just this receptor: After ivuxolimab, more expanded clones were found on average in CD8+ T cells than in CD4+ T cells. Antigen specificity was not determined for the clonally expanded peripheral T cells. Low levels of normalized T-cell clonal expansion were also shown by some nonresponding patients. At doses of 0.1 to 3.0 mg/kg, clonal expansion of both CD4+ and CD8+ T cells in blood was seen between baseline and week 6. Partial responders in the 0.1-3.0 mg/kg groups had among the lowest normalized peripheral clonal expansion, especially among CD8+ T cells.

Patients with a history of autoimmune disease or receiving systemic immunosuppression were excluded from the trial. In every dose cohort, peripheral blood was drawn for TCR sequencing at baseline, cycle 4 day 1, and cycle 7 day 1. Samples were obtained from an open-label, multicenter, first-in-human phase I dose-escalation trial of ivuxolimab. Adults with locally advanced or metastatic head and neck squamous cell, hepatocellular, melanoma or renal cell carcinoma were enrolled in the trial. Before TCR sequencing, CD4+ T cells and CD8+ T cells were sorted from peripheral blood as separate populations. This clone was seen a single time. The specificity of this receptor is unknown. Nothing much larger sits one base from this clone, and base qualities are not available. The clonotype was recovered from an adult with an advanced solid tumor such as melanoma, head and neck, liver or kidney cancer. The sample consisted of CD4+ or CD8+ T cells sorted from blood, taken in a trial of the OX40 agonist ivuxolimab.

The bases read TGTGCCAGCAGCCTGCGGCGTTCCACCGGGGAGCTGTTTTTT. This codes for CASSLRRSTGELFF. The rearrangement combines TRBV5-6 with TRBJ2-2; there is no confident call for the D gene. CDR1 is given as SGHDT and CDR2 as YYEEEE, both from the germline V gene. V lost 4 bases and J lost 4 bases; the stretch between them is 11 bases long. The CDR3 covers 14 residues, taking in both the cysteine and the phenylalanine. Solely the CDR3 DNA is kept, with 42 bases framed from the first base.